A selection of T cell receptor beta chains follows, all from one sample in a study of blood T cell repertoires in COVID-19. TCRdb keeps only in-frame clones here, not all; method: immunoSEQ multiplex PCR. The sample has 79,000 or so clones; about 90% are singletons. Sequenced material: peripheral blood. These receptors all come from a human donor in a cohort sampled during active COVID-19. Both conserved end residues are part of each CDR3. D genes are given only for firm matches. Clone size is not always given. Where it is, it says once, few, many or a class for expanded clones.

clone size: NA
D gene: NA
J gene: TRBJ1-1
V gene: TRBV10-1
CDR3 protein: CASSESSVNTEAFF
CDR3 DNA: TGCGCCAGCAGTGAGTCTTCCGTGAACACTGAAGCTTTCTTT

clone size: once
D gene: TRBD2
J gene: TRBJ2-1
V gene: TRBV29-1
CDR3 protein: CSVDPAGYGDNEQFF
CDR3 DNA: TGCAGCGTTGACCCAGCGGGATATGGGGACAATGAGCAGTTCTTC

clone size: NA
D gene: NA
J gene: TRBJ2-1
V gene: TRBV2
CDR3 protein: CASKDRSSYNEQFF
CDR3 DNA: TGTGCCAGCAAAGACAGGAGCTCCTACAATGAGCAGTTCTTC

clone size: NA
D gene: NA
J gene: TRBJ2-2
V gene: TRBV11-1
CDR3 protein: CASSLRTTTGELFF
CDR3 DNA: TGTGCCAGCAGCTTACGGACCACCACCGGGGAGCTGTTTTTT

clone size: NA
D gene: NA
J gene: TRBJ2-7
V gene: TRBV30
CDR3 protein: CAWSLDQAEQYF
CDR3 DNA: TGTGCCTGGAGTCTCGACCAGGCCGAGCAGTACTTC

clone size: once
D gene: NA
J gene: TRBJ2-2
V gene: TRBV4-2
CDR3 protein: CASSQGAGSNTGELFF
CDR3 DNA: TGTGCCAGCAGCCAAGGCGCGGGATCGAACACCGGGGAGCTGTTTTTT

clone size: NA
D gene: NA
J gene: TRBJ1-1
V gene: TRBV6-6
CDR3 protein: CASSLGGSVNTEAFF
CDR3 DNA: TGTGCCAGCAGTCTCGGGGGTAGTGTGAACACTGAAGCTTTCTTT

clone size: NA
D gene: NA
J gene: TRBJ1-5
V gene: TRBV19
CDR3 protein: CASSIDIQPQHF
CDR3 DNA: TGTGCCAGTAGTATAGATATCCAGCCCCAGCATTTT

clone size: NA
D gene: TRBD2
J gene: TRBJ2-3
V gene: TRBV24-1
CDR3 protein: CATSDWTSGILDTQYF
CDR3 DNA: TGTGCCACCAGTGATTGGACTAGCGGGATTCTAGATACGCAGTATTTT

clone size: NA
D gene: TRBD2
J gene: TRBJ2-3
V gene: TRBV6-4
CDR3 protein: CASSDASPGLAGADTQYF
CDR3 DNA: TGTGCCAGCAGTGACGCCTCCCCGGGACTAGCGGGAGCAGATACGCAGTATTTT

clone size: once
D gene: TRBD2
J gene: TRBJ2-1
V gene: TRBV27
CDR3 protein: CASSLTGGGNYNEQFF
CDR3 DNA: TGTGCCAGCAGTTTAACGGGCGGGGGGAACTACAATGAGCAGTTCTTC

clone size: NA
D gene: NA
J gene: TRBJ2-1
V gene: TRBV9
CDR3 protein: CASSAHGGTSYNEQFF
CDR3 DNA: TGTGCCAGCAGCGCACATGGGGGGACCTCCTACAATGAGCAGTTCTTC

clone size: medium-sized
D gene: TRBD2
J gene: TRBJ2-3
V gene: TRBV4-2
CDR3 protein: CASSQEALAGGLSTDTQYF
CDR3 DNA: TGTGCCAGCAGCCAAGAGGCACTAGCGGGGGGATTAAGCACAGATACGCAGTATTTT

clone size: NA
D gene: TRBD2
J gene: TRBJ2-2
V gene: TRBV28
CDR3 protein: CASSLRTSGSRELFF
CDR3 DNA: TGTGCCAGCAGTTTGCGGACTAGCGGGAGTCGGGAGCTGTTTTTT

clone size: NA
D gene: NA
J gene: TRBJ1-5
V gene: TRBV5-5
CDR3 protein: CASSLTGNQPQHF
CDR3 DNA: TGTGCCAGCAGCTTGACAGGGAATCAGCCCCAGCATTTT

clone size: NA
D gene: TRBD1
J gene: TRBJ2-2
V gene: TRBV19
CDR3 protein: CASSRRETGPTGELFF
CDR3 DNA: TGTGCCAGTAGTAGGAGAGAGACAGGGCCCACCGGGGAGCTGTTTTTT

clone size: NA
D gene: TRBD2
J gene: TRBJ2-7
V gene: TRBV18
CDR3 protein: CASSPGTSGIYEQYF
CDR3 DNA: TGTGCCAGCTCACCCGGGACTAGCGGAATTTACGAGCAGTACTTC

clone size: NA
D gene: TRBD1
J gene: TRBJ2-5
V gene: TRBV7-8
CDR3 protein: CASSLGPGQSTRETQYF
CDR3 DNA: TGTGCCAGCAGCTTAGGACCGGGACAGTCAACTCGGGAGACCCAGTACTTC

clone size: NA
D gene: TRBD2
J gene: TRBJ2-2
V gene: TRBV7-8
CDR3 protein: CASSPMHPGRQLNTGELFF
CDR3 DNA: TGTGCCAGCAGCCCCATGCATCCCGGGAGGCAATTGAACACCGGGGAGCTGTTTTTT

clone size: NA
D gene: NA
J gene: TRBJ2-7
V gene: TRBV7-3
CDR3 protein: CASSLNSPDGSPSYEQYF
CDR3 DNA: TGTGCCAGCAGCTTAAACTCCCCTGACGGGAGCCCCTCCTACGAGCAGTACTTC

clone size: NA
D gene: TRBD2
J gene: TRBJ2-7
V gene: TRBV28
CDR3 protein: CASKDGSSGSREQYF
CDR3 DNA: TGTGCCAGCAAAGATGGGTCTAGCGGGAGCCGAGAGCAGTACTTC

clone size: few
D gene: NA
J gene: TRBJ2-2
V gene: TRBV9
CDR3 protein: CASSAPARSAAGELFF
CDR3 DNA: TGTGCCAGCAGCGCTCCCGCAAGAAGCGCGGCCGGGGAGCTGTTTTTT

clone size: NA
D gene: TRBD1
J gene: TRBJ2-7
V gene: TRBV7-3
CDR3 protein: CASSETGGSYEQYF
CDR3 DNA: TGTGCCAGCAGCGAAACAGGGGGGTCCTACGAGCAGTACTTC

clone size: NA
D gene: NA
J gene: TRBJ2-3
V gene: TRBV6-4
CDR3 protein: CASSAGGTSTDTQYF
CDR3 DNA: TGTGCCAGCAGTGCCGGCGGCACTAGCACAGATACGCAGTATTTT

clone size: few
D gene: NA
J gene: TRBJ1-1
V gene: TRBV7-6
CDR3 protein: CASSSQENTEAFF
CDR3 DNA: TGTGCCAGCAGCTCTCAGGAGAACACTGAAGCTTTCTTT